This T cell receptor beta chain was retrieved from a study of molecular identifiers for immune sequencing clone quantification. Study observations and caveats: More than 99% of effector molecules, versus under 1% of naive-cell molecules, belonged to clones above 20 RNA copies. Identical TCR molecules that share a barcode could lead to an underestimation of highly expanded clone sizes.

For this clonotype: Its antigen is undetermined. The junction departs from the called germline gene at one end, perhaps through a read error.

The CDR3 runs 18 residues. Germline V gives CDR1 KGHSH, CDR2 LQKENI. TCRdb processed the PCR reads anew with MiXCR; each CDR3 protein has one entry. Of 600,000 to 650,000 distinct CDR3 sequences in the sample, less than 20% were seen once. This chain links TRBV18 with TRBJ2-5; the match to TRBD2 covers 15 bases. The sequenced sample consisted of naive CD8+ T cells from blood, with Jurkat cell RNA spiked in. Stated subset: FACS-sorted CD8+CD4-CCR7+CD45RA+ naive T cells. The TCR comes from a human donor in good health. Some libraries in this study had Jurkat cell RNA spiked in. This chain's CDR3 is CASSPRGLAGGPQEAQYF. The CDR3 nucleotides read TGTGCCAGCTCGCCCCGCGGACTAGCGGGAGGGCCTCAAGAGGCCCAGTACTTC.